This TCR beta chain was profiled in a study of T cell responses to AZD1222 COVID-19 vaccine. Losses at the gene ends were 6 bases for V and 0 bases for J; bases not matched to a gene: 3. The CDR3 contains 14 residues. CDR1 is SGHNT and CDR2 is YENEEA in the germline V gene. Profiling relied on immunoSEQ multiplex PCR, and the TCRdb table lists in-frame clones only, not all of them. The sample includes 120,000 or so clones, around 83% of them seen just once. Samples with a second dose at about 4 or about 12 weeks were pooled together. Study-level findings and limits: Spike as a whole was targeted by vaccine-associated CD4 TCRs, dominant at 160-218 and 743-854. Mostly white British, mostly female donors; authors suggested clonal diversity may be underestimated. Rises in breadth and depth of Spike-specific TCRs came after two AZD1222 doses.

Notes on this clone: Antigen unknown.

V is TRBV11-3 and J is TRBJ2-3; 7 nucleotides align to TRBD1. This TCR derives from an adult who received the AZD1222 COVID-19 vaccine. The starting material was peripheral blood, obtained 28 days after the second AZD1222 dose. The CDR3 DNA sequence: TGTGCCAGCAGTAAGGGACAGAGCACAGATACGCAGTATTTT. Protein product: CASSKGQSTDTQYF. The variable domain in full, completed from reference TRBV11-3 and TRBJ2-3, reads EAGVVQSPRYKIIEKKQPVAFWCNPISGHNTLYWYLQNLGQGPELLIRYENEEAVDDSQLPKDRFSAERLKGVDSTLKIQPAELGDSAVYLCASSKGQSTDTQYFGPGTRLTVL.